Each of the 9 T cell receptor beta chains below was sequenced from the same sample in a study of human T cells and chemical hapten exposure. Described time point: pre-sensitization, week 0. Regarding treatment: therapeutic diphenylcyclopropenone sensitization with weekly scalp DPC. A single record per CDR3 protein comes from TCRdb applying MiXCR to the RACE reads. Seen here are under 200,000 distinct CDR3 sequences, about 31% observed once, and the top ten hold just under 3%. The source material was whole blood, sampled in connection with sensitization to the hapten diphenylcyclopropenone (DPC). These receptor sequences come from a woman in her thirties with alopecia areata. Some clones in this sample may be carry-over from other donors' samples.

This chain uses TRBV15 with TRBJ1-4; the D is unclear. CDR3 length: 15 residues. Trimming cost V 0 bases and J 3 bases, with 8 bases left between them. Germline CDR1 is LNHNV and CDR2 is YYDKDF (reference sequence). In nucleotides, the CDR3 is TGTGCCACCAGCAGAGACGGCATGGCTAATGAAAAACTGTTTTTT. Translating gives CATSRDGMANEKLFF.

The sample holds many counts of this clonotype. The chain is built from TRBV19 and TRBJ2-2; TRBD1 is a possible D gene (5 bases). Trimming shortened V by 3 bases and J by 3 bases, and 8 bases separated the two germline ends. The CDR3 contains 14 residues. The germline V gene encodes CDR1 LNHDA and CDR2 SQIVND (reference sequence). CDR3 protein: CASSMGQHTGELFF. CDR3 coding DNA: TGTGCCAGTAGTATGGGGCAGCACACCGGGGAGCTGTTTTTT. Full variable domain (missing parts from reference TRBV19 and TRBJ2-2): DGGITQSPKYLFRKEGQNVTLSCEQNLNHDAMYWYRQDPGQGLRLIYYSQIVNDFQKGDIAEGYSVSREKKESFPLTVTSAQKNPTAFYLCASSMGQHTGELFFGEGSRLTVL.

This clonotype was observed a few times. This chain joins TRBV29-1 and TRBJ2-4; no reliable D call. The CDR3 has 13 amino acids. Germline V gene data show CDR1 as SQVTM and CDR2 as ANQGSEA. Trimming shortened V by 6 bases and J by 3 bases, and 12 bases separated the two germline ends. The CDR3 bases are TGCAGCGTGGCCCTAACGATCAAAAACATTCAGTACTTC. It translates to CSVALTIKNIQYF. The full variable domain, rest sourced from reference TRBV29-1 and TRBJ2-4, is SAVISQKPSRDICQRGTSLTIQCQVDSQVTMMFWYRQQPGQSLTLIATANQGSEATYESGFVIDKFPISRPNLTFSTLTVSNMSPEDSSIYLCSVALTIKNIQYFGAGTRLSVL.

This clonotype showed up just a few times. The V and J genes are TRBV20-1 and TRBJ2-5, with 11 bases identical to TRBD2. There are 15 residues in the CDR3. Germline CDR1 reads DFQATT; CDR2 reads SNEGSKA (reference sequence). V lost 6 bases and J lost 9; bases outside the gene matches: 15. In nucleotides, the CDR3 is TGCAGTGCCAGAACGGCGACTAGCGGGGATGGGCCCCAGTACTTC. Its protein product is CSARTATSGDGPQYF.

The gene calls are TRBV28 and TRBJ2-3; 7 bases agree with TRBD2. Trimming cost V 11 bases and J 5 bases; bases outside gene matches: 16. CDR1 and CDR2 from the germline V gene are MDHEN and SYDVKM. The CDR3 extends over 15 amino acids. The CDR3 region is CAGGTGGLELDTQYF. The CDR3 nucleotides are TGTGCCGGGGGGACGGGAGGACTTGAGCTAGATACGCAGTATTTT.

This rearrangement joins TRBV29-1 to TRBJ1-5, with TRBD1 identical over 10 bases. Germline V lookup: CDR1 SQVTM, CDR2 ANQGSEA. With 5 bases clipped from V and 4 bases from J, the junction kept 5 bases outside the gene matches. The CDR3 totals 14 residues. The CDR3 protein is CSVMTGGRNQPQHF. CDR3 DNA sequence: TGCAGCGTTATGACAGGGGGCCGAAATCAGCCCCAGCATTTT.

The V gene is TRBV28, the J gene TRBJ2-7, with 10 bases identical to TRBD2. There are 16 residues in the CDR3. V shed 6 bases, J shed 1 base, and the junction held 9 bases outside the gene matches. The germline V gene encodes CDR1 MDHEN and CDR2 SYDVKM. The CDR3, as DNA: TGTGCCAGCAGCCCCATTGGACTAGCGGAGTCCTACGAGCAGTACTTC. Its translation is CASSPIGLAESYEQYF.

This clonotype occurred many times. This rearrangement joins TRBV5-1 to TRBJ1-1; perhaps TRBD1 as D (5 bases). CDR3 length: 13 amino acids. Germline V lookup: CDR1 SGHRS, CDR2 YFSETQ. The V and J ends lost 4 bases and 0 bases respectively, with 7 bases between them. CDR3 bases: TGCGCCAGCAGCCCGGGACTGAACACTGAAGCTTTCTTT. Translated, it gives CASSPGLNTEAFF.

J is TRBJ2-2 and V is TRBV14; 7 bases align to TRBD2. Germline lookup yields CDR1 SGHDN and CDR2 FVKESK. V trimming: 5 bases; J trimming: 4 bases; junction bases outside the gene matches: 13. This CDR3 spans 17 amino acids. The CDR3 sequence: CASSSNRAGVVTGELFF. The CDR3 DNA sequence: TGTGCCAGCAGCTCGAATCGGGCGGGAGTTGTCACCGGGGAGCTGTTTTTT.